Listed below are T cell receptor beta chains from one sample, sequenced in a study of radiotherapy plus CTLA-4 blockade in lung cancer. Measured with immunoSEQ multiplex PCR; TCRdb has only the in-frame clones, and not every one. This sample has 45,000 or so clones, with roughly three quarters found just once. Sample: peripheral blood, taken from a patient treated with radiotherapy plus ipilimumab. The source is a human donor with non-small cell lung cancer who had stable disease on radiotherapy plus ipilimumab. The CDR3 runs from the conserved cysteine through the conserved F or W. D genes are given only for firm matches. Only some rows state a clone size, as once, few, many or a class for expanded clones.

j_gene,abundance,v_gene,d_gene,CDR3aa,CDR3nt
TRBJ2-2,.,TRBV5-1,.,CASRGGPNTGELFF,TGCGCCAGCAGGGGGGGGCCGAACACCGGGGAGCTGTTTTTT
TRBJ2-2,.,TRBV18,.,CASSLRQVGGASNTGELFF,TGTGCCAGCTCACTCAGACAGGTCGGGGGAGCTTCTAACACCGGGGAGCTGTTTTTT
TRBJ2-3,.,TRBV5-4,.,CASSLADTQYF,TGTGCCAGCAGCTTGGCGGATACGCAGTATTTT
TRBJ1-5,.,TRBV30,TRBD1,CAWSVAGGEQPQHF,TGTGCCTGGAGTGTGGCAGGGGGCGAACAGCCCCAGCATTTT
TRBJ1-5,.,TRBV7-8,TRBD1,CASSATGAGNQPQHF,TGTGCCAGCAGCGCGACAGGGGCTGGCAATCAGCCCCAGCATTTT
TRBJ1-2,.,TRBV6-1,.,CASSPEGPSSGYTF,TGTGCCAGCAGCCCGGAAGGGCCCTCGAGTGGCTACACCTTC
TRBJ1-5,once,TRBV2,.,CASRGDLGTQHF,TGTGCCAGCAGGGGGGACCTCGGGACCCAGCATTTT
TRBJ1-2,.,TRBV5-1,.,CASSLNRSNYGYTF,TGCGCCAGCAGCCTTAACAGGAGTAACTATGGCTACACCTTC
TRBJ2-7,.,TRBV23-1,TRBD2,CASSGRHGARGEYEQYF,TGCGCCAGCAGTGGACGGCACGGAGCGCGGGGGGAGTACGAGCAGTACTTC
TRBJ2-1,.,TRBV15,.,CATSRAGFEQFF,TGTGCCACCAGCAGAGCAGGGTTTGAGCAGTTCTTC
TRBJ1-2,.,TRBV2,TRBD1,CASSSPGQGSYGYTF,TGTGCCAGCAGTTCCCCTGGACAGGGGAGCTATGGCTACACCTTC
TRBJ2-3,.,TRBV6-5,TRBD2,CASTRAGGAVDTQYF,TGTGCCAGCACCAGAGCGGGGGGGGCAGTAGATACGCAGTATTTT
TRBJ1-1,.,TRBV29-1,.,CASVRGEAFF,TGCGCATCGGTCCGTGGTGAAGCTTTCTTT
TRBJ1-1,few,TRBV5-1,.,CASSLTRNNDGAFF,TGCGCCAGCAGCTTGACCAGGAATAACGACGGAGCTTTCTTT
TRBJ1-1,once,TRBV5-1,.,CASSLAFRNTEAFF,TGCGCCAGCAGCTTGGCCTTCAGGAACACTGAAGCTTTCTTT
TRBJ1-2,.,TRBV23-1,.,CASSHYGYTF,TGCGCCAGCAGTCACTATGGCTACACCTTC
TRBJ1-2,.,TRBV7-2,TRBD1,CASSLIQGASNYGYTF,TGTGCCAGCAGTTTGATACAGGGGGCGTCGAACTATGGCTACACCTTC
TRBJ2-2,few,TRBV28,.,CASSLVRTNTGELFF,TGTGCCAGCAGTTTGGTCAGGACGAACACCGGGGAGCTGTTTTTT
TRBJ2-7,.,TRBV25-1,TRBD1,CASSADRGAFTEQYF,TGTGCCAGCAGTGCTGACAGGGGGGCTTTTACTGAGCAGTACTTC
TRBJ2-1,.,TRBV15,.,CATSRDLNSFGDEQFF,TGTGCCACCAGCAGAGATTTGAACAGTTTCGGGGATGAGCAGTTCTTC
TRBJ1-4,.,TRBV28,TRBD1,CASSKPRTGDEKLFF,TGTGCCAGCAGTAAACCCAGGACAGGGGATGAAAAACTGTTTTTT
TRBJ1-1,.,TRBV2,.,CASSKGDTWLEAFF,TGTGCCAGCAGTAAAGGCGACACATGGCTTGAAGCTTTCTTT
TRBJ1-1,.,TRBV6-6,.,CASTQNTEAFF,TGTGCCAGCACCCAGAACACTGAAGCTTTCTTT
TRBJ2-3,once,TRBV5-8,TRBD1,CASSLYRGFGTDTQYF,TGTGCCAGCAGTTTATACAGGGGTTTCGGCACAGATACGCAGTATTTT
TRBJ1-2,.,TRBV7-9,.,CASSKGFSGYTF,TGTGCCAGCAGCAAAGGGTTTTCTGGCTACACCTTC
TRBJ1-2,.,TRBV6-5,.,CASSQQGNRGYGYTF,TGTGCCAGCAGCCAACAGGGCAACCGCGGCTATGGCTACACCTTC
TRBJ2-2,.,TRBV19,TRBD2,CASSIGLAGAPGDTGELFF,TGTGCCAGTAGTATAGGACTAGCGGGGGCCCCGGGGGACACCGGGGAGCTGTTTTTT